These T cell receptor beta chains were read from a single sample in a study of OX40 agonist ivuxolimab in advanced cancers. The method was immunoSEQ multiplex PCR; TCRdb's version includes in-frame clones alone and lacks a portion of them. The table shows under 100,000 clones, with approximately 90% occurring only once. Sequenced here: CD4+ or CD8+ T cells sorted from blood, sampled in a trial of the OX40 agonist ivuxolimab. Receptors were obtained from an adult with an advanced solid tumor such as melanoma, head and neck, liver or kidney cancer. Each CDR3 is given with its conserved first and last residue. Fields, in order: CDR3 length, V gene, J gene, CDR3 protein.

>15|TRBV5-8|TRBJ2-2
CASSPRSGYTGELFF
>16|TRBV4-1|TRBJ1-4
CASSQGGQGVNEKLFF
>15|TRBV9|TRBJ2-5
CASSDRRGGQETQYF
>13|TRBV7-9|TRBJ1-1
CASSRTGATEAFF
>14|TRBV7-6|TRBJ2-7
CASGAWAGLDEQYF
>13|TRBV29-1|TRBJ2-1
CSAVLPQNNEQFF
>17|TRBV11-2|TRBJ2-1
CASSLASGTGSYNEQFF
>15|TRBV4-1|TRBJ2-2
CASSQKGQGTGELFF
>13|TRBV6-4|TRBJ1-5
CASRGRVYQPQHF
>15|TRBV19|TRBJ1-1
CASSKYSDRNTEAFF
>16|TRBV9|TRBJ2-3
CASSGWRQGITDTQYF
>11|TRBV19|TRBJ2-1
CASSIVGEQFF